This entry features one TCR beta chain sequence. In the authors' methods: Amplifying reference gene primers gave estimates of nucleated cell counts. TCRdb keeps only in-frame clones here, not all; method: immunoSEQ multiplex PCR. The V and J calls and the clone size are those of that table, but D and trimming were determined from the DNA. In the table there are about 36,000 clones, just over 90% of which are singletons. The entry originates in a study of blood T cell repertoires in COVID-19. About the research overall: Sites in the United States, Italy and Spain provided acute and convalescent COVID-19 samples. T cells, B-cell-depleted T cells, or PBMCs supplied cDNA or gDNA.

The sequenced material came from peripheral blood. The sequence was collected from a human donor in a cohort sampled during active COVID-19.

CDR3 in DNA: TGCGCCAGCAGGCCGCACAGCGGGATCCAAGAGACCCAGTACTTC. Encoded protein: CASRPHSGIQETQYF. The chain links TRBV4-1 to TRBJ2-5; TRBD2 matches at 7 bases. With 6 bases clipped from V and 1 base from J, the junction kept 8 bases outside the gene matches. Germline V gene sequence: CDR1 MGHRA, CDR2 YSYEKL. The CDR3 consists of 15 residues.